The source of this TCR beta chain is a study of human T cells and chemical hapten exposure. Study-wide results and caveats: In the PT1 data, expanded TCR counts showed a positive correlation with patch test score.

This sample's time point: pre-sensitization, week 0. Treatment of the sample: therapeutic diphenylcyclopropenone sensitization with weekly scalp DPC. Alopecia patients between 18 and 70 years old and suitable for DPC were used as donors. There are many counts of this clonotype. As yet, its antigen is unknown. In the original analysis: There were a median of around 97,000 TCRs per sample, with a range from about 23,224 to 690,600. TCRdb re-derived calls from the RACE reads in MiXCR, one entry per CDR3 protein. The V and J calls, along with clone size, are taken from TCRdb and not from the paper's own processing. The data hold about 380,000 distinct CDR3 sequences, with 5.1% observed a single time. Germline-derived CDR1 and CDR2 are MNHEY and SVGAGI. V was trimmed by 2 bases and J by 3 bases, leaving 11 bases between them. The CDR3 runs to 16 residues.

This chain joins TRBV6-5 and TRBJ2-6; D not resolved. This receptor was identified in a woman in her fifties or sixties with alopecia areata. Some clones in this sample may be carry-over from other donors' samples. The sequences come from whole blood, collected in connection with sensitization to the hapten diphenylcyclopropenone (DPC). Here the CDR3 reads CASSYVLVGGANVLTF. CDR3 DNA sequence: TGTGCCAGCAGTTACGTGCTAGTAGGTGGGGCCAACGTCCTGACTTTC.